One and the same sample provided the 14 T cell receptor beta chains below, sequenced in a study of blood T cell repertoires in COVID-19. Assay used: immunoSEQ multiplex PCR; TCRdb lists only in-frame clones, some missing. The sample carries roughly 48,000 clones, approximately 89% recorded once. The sequenced sample consisted of peripheral blood. These receptors all stem from a woman over 75 with acute or convalescent COVID-19.

The chain recombines TRBV24-1 with TRBJ2-3; perhaps TRBD2 as D (7 bases). Germline CDR1 KGHDR, CDR2 SFDVKD. This CDR3 region has 15 residues. V was shortened by 0 bases and J by 2 bases, with 8 bases between the two germline ends. CDR3 sequence reads: CATSDLRGATDTQYF. In nucleotides, the CDR3 is TGTGCCACCAGTGATTTGCGGGGGGCCACAGATACGCAGTATTTT.

The chain couples TRBV7-9 to TRBJ1-5; TRBD1 is a possible D gene (5 bases). The V gene's germline CDR1 is SEHNR and CDR2 FQNEAQ (reference sequence). V shed 0 bases and J shed 3 bases, with 9 bases lying between them. The CDR3 is made up of 15 amino acids. The CDR3 DNA is TGTGCCAGCAGCTTAGCGGGGACTCCCAATCAGCCCCAGCATTTT. Translation gives CASSLAGTPNQPQHF. Supplemented by reference TRBV7-9 and TRBJ1-5, the full variable domain reads DTGVSQNPRHKITKRGQNVTFRCDPISEHNRLYWYRQTLGQGPEFLTYFQNEAQLEKSRLLSDRFSAERPKGSFSTLEIQRTEQGDSAMYLCASSLAGTPNQPQHFGDGTRLSIL.

The chain is built from TRBV28 and TRBJ1-5; no firm D call. CDR3 size: 12 residues. Trimming shortened V by 6 bases and J by 3 bases, and 6 bases separated the two germline ends. Germline CDR1 MDHEN, CDR2 SYDVKM. In nucleotides, the CDR3 is TGTGCCAGCAGGTCCAACAATCAGCCCCAGCATTTT. Translation: CASRSNNQPQHF.

This sequence joins TRBV5-6 and TRBJ2-5, with 8 bases fitting TRBD2. The CDR3 totals 15 residues. The germline CDR1 and CDR2 sequences are SGHDT and YYEEEE. The V and J ends lost 1 base and 1 base, in that order; junction bases with no gene match: 3. The chain's CDR3 is CASSLFSGAQETQYF. CDR3 in DNA: TGTGCCAGCAGCTTGTTTAGCGGGGCCCAAGAGACCCAGTACTTC. Filled out from reference TRBV5-6 and TRBJ2-5, the complete variable domain reads DAGVTQSPTHLIKTRGQQVTLRCSPKSGHDTVSWYQQALGQGPQFIFQYYEEEERQRGNFPDRFSGHQFPNYSSELNVNALLLGDSALYLCASSLFSGAQETQYFGPGTRLLVL.

The chain uses TRBV7-9 and TRBJ2-5; 7 nucleotides line up with TRBD2. The CDR3 spans 15 residues. Germline lookup yields CDR1 SEHNR and CDR2 FQNEAQ (reference sequence). The junction had 9 bases not matched to a gene; V was cut back by 5 bases and J by 3 bases. The CDR3 coding sequence is TGTGCCAGCAGCGCCTCTGAACTAGCGAAAGAGACCCAGTACTTC. It encodes CASSASELAKETQYF. The whole variable domain, remainder taken from reference TRBV7-9 and TRBJ2-5, is DTGVSQNPRHKITKRGQNVTFRCDPISEHNRLYWYRQTLGQGPEFLTYFQNEAQLEKSRLLSDRFSAERPKGSFSTLEIQRTEQGDSAMYLCASSASELAKETQYFGPGTRLLVL.

This clone has a single count. This chain connects TRBV11-2 to TRBJ2-1; 8 bases are a match to TRBD1. The germline gives CDR1 SGHAT, CDR2 FQNNGV. The CDR3 consists of 13 residues. The ends lost 5 bases at V and 9 bases at J; junction bases unmatched: 6. CDR3 sequence (DNA): TGTGCCAGCAGCCTTTCAGGGGGCAGTGAGCAGTTCTTC. It codes for CASSLSGGSEQFF.

The DNA of the CDR3 is TGTGCCAGCAGTTTAGGACAGAATAATTCACCCCTCCACTTT. Its translation is CASSLGQNNSPLHF. V usage is TRBV28 and J usage is TRBJ1-6, with a possible D match to TRBD1 (6 bases). Germline V gives CDR1 MDHEN, CDR2 SYDVKM. CDR3 size: 14 residues. Deletions cut 2 bases from V and 5 bases from J, with 7 bases between.

The genes are TRBV28 and TRBJ1-2; D unresolved. This CDR3 is built from 16 residues. V was pared by 7 bases and J by 0 bases, with 18 bases between. Germline CDR1 MDHEN, CDR2 SYDVKM. The CDR3 nucleotides read TGTGCCAGCACCTCAACCCCGGGAGCCACTAACTATGGCTACACCTTC. This gives the protein CASTSTPGATNYGYTF.

This clone is a singleton in its sample. The genes are TRBV5-8 and TRBJ1-5, with TRBD1 identical over 7 bases. In germline, CDR1 is SGHTS, CDR2 YDEGEE. V shed 4 bases, J shed 5 bases, and the junction held 9 bases outside the gene matches. This CDR3 contains 15 residues. Written as DNA, the CDR3 is TGTGCCAGCAGCCCCGGCCAGGGGGATTATCAGCCCCAGCATTTT. Amino acids: CASSPGQGDYQPQHF.

The V gene is TRBV19, the J gene TRBJ1-3; 7 bases are shared with TRBD1. Germline CDR1 and CDR2: LNHDA and SQIVND (reference sequence). The CDR3 is 16 amino acids. The junction had 6 bases not matched to a gene; V was cut back by 3 bases and J by 1 base. Here the CDR3 DNA reads TGTGCCAGTAGTATCGTGGGACAGATTTCTGGAAACACCATATATTTT. It yields the protein CASSIVGQISGNTIYF.

The chain joins TRBV5-1 to TRBJ2-3, with 14 nucleotides matching TRBD2. V lost 0 bases, J lost 3 bases, and 3 bases stayed unmatched. Germline values: CDR1 SGHRS, CDR2 YFSETQ. The CDR3 has 17 residues. The CDR3 DNA reads TGCGCCAGCAGCTTGGGACTAGCGGGGGGGGCAACAGATACGCAGTATTTT. Its translation: CASSLGLAGGATDTQYF.

The V gene is TRBV3-1 (or the pseudogene TRBV3-2), the J gene TRBJ2-3, with TRBD1 matching over 7 bases. The CDR3 is 15 amino acids. The V and J ends lost 3 bases and 3 bases, in that order; junction bases with no gene match: 6. Germline lookup yields CDR1 LGHDT and CDR2 YNNKEL (reference sequence). Here the CDR3 reads CASSHLRQGTDTQYF. CDR3 DNA: TGTGCCAGCAGCCACCTAAGACAGGGAACAGATACGCAGTATTTT.

The CDR3: CASSPRVGANYGYTF. CDR3 nucleotide sequence: TGTGCCAGCAGCCCTCGGGTCGGAGCTAACTATGGCTACACCTTC. The rearrangement links TRBV3-1 (or the pseudogene TRBV3-2) to TRBJ1-2; no reliable D call. The CDR3 has 15 residues. Germline loops: CDR1 LGHDT, CDR2 YNNKEL (reference sequence). V dropped 4 bases and J dropped 0 bases, with 12 bases sitting between them.

This chain uses TRBV15 with TRBJ1-4; D may be TRBD1 (6 bases). Germline assignment: CDR1 LNHNV and CDR2 YYDKDF (reference sequence). This CDR3 contains 15 residues. V lost 5 bases and J 8 bases, leaving 18 bases between the germline ends. The CDR3 is CATSPIRQGSEKLFF. As DNA, the CDR3 is TGTGCCACCAGCCCAATAAGGCAGGGGAGCGAAAAACTGTTTTTT.